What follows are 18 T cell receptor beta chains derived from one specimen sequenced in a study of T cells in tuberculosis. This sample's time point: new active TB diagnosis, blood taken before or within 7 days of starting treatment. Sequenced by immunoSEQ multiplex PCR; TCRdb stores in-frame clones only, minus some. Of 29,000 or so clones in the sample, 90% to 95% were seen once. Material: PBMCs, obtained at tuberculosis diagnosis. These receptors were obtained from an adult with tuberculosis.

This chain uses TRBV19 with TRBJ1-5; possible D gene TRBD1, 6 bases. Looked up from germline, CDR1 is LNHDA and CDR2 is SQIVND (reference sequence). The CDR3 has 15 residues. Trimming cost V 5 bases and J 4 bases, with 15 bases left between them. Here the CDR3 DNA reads TGTGCCAGTAGTCCCTCAGGGCAGGGGAATCAGCCCCAGCATTTT. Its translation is CASSPSGQGNQPQHF.

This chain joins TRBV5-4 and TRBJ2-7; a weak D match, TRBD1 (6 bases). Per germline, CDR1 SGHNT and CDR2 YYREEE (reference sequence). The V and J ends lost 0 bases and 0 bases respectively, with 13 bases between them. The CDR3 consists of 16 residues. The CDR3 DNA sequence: TGTGCCAGCAGCTTGGGGGGAAACAGGGCCTCCTACGAGCAGTACTTC. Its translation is CASSLGGNRASYEQYF.

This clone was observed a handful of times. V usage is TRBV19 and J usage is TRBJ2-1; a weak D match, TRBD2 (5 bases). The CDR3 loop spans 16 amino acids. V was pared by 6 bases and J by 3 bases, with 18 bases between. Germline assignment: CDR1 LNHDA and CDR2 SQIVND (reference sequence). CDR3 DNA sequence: TGTGCCAGTAGCCCCCTCGGGGAAACCTTCTACAATGAGCAGTTCTTC. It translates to CASSPLGETFYNEQFF.

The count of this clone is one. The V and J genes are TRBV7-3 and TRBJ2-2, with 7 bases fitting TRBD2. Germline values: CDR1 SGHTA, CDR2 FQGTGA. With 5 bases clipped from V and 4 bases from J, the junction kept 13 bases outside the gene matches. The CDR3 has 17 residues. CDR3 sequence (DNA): TGTGCCAGCAGCCCTGGACTAGGACCTCTTTCCACCGGGGAGCTGTTTTTT. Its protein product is CASSPGLGPLSTGELFF.

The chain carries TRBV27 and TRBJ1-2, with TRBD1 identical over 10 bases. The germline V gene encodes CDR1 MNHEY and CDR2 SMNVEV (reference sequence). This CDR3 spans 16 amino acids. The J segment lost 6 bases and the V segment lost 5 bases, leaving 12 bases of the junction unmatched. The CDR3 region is CASSQLDSTGGDGYTF. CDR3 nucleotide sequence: TGTGCCAGCAGTCAACTAGATTCGACAGGGGGCGATGGCTACACCTTC.

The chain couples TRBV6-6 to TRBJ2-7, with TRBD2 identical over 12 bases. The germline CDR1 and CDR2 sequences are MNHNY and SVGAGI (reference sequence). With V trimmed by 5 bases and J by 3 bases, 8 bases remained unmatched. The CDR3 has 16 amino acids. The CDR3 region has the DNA TGTGCCAGCAGTCCCAAATCGACTAGCGGGGGCTACGAGCAGTACTTC. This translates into CASSPKSTSGGYEQYF.

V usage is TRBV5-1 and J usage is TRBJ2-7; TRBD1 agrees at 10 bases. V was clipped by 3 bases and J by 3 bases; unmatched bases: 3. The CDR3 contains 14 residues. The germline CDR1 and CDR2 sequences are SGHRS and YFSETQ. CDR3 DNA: TGCGCCAGCAGCTGGACAGGGGGGGACTACGAGCAGTACTTC. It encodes CASSWTGGDYEQYF.

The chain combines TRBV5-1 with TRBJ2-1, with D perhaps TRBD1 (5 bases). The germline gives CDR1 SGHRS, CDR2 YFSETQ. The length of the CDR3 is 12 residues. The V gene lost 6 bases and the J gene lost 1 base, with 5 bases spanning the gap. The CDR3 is CASKGSYNEQFF. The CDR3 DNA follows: TGCGCCAGCAAGGGGTCCTACAATGAGCAGTTCTTC.

This chain's CDR3 is CASSLASGSGGSYNEQFF. In nucleotides, the CDR3 is TGTGCCAGCAGCTTAGCGAGCGGTAGCGGGGGGTCCTACAATGAGCAGTTCTTC. The rearrangement uses TRBV7-2 and TRBJ2-1; 10 positions agree with TRBD2. The junction had 6 bases not matched to a gene; V was cut back by 0 bases and J by 1 base. CDR3 length equals 18 residues. Germline CDR1 and CDR2: SGHTA and FQGNSA.

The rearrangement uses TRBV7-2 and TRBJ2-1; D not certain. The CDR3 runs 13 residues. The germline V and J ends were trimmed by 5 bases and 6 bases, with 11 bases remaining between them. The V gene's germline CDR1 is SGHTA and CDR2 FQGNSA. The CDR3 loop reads CASSPALANEQFF. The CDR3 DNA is TGTGCCAGCAGCCCCGCACTCGCCAATGAGCAGTTCTTC.

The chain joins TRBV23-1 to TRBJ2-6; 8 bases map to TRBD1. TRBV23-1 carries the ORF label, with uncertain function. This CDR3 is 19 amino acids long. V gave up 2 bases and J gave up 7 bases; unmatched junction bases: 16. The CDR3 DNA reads TGCGCCAGCAGTCAAATTCCTCCGGGACAGGTCCAGAGAGCCAACGTCCTGACTTTC. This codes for CASSQIPPGQVQRANVLTF.

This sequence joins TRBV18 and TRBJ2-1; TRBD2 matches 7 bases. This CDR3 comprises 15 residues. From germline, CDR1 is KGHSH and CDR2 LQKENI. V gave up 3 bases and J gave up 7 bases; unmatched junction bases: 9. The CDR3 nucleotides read TGTGCCAGCTCACCGTGGGACTACCTTGGGAATGAGCAGTTCTTC. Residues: CASSPWDYLGNEQFF. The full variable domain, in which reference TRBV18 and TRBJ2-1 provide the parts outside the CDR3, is NAGVMQNPRHLVRRRGQEARLRCSPMKGHSHVYWYRQLPEEGLKFMVYLQKENIIDESGMPKERFSAEFPKEGPSILRIQQVVRGDSAAYFCASSPWDYLGNEQFFGPGTRLTVL.

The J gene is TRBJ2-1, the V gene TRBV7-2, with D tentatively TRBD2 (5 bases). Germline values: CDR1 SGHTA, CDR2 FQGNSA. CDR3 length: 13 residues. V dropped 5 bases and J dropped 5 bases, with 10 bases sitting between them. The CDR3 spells CASSLGINNEQFF. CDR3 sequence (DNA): TGTGCCAGCAGCCTCGGGATTAACAATGAGCAGTTCTTC.

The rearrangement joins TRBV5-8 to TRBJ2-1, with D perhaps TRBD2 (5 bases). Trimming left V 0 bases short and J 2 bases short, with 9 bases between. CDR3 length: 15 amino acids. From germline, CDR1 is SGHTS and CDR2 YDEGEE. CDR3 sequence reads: CASSLEQRAYNEQFF. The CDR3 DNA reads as TGTGCCAGCAGCTTGGAACAGAGGGCCTACAATGAGCAGTTCTTC. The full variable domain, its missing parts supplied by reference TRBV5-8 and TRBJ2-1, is EAGVTQSPTHLIKTRGQQATLRCSPISGHTSVYWYQQALGLGLQFLLWYDEGEERNRGNFPPRFSGRQFPNYSSELNVNALELEDSALYLCASSLEQRAYNEQFFGPGTRLTVL.

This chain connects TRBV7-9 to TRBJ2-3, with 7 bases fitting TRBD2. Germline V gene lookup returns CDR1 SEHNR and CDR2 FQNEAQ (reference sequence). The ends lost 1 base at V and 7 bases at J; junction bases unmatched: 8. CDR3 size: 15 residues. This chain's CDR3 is CASSLEAGSRNTQYF. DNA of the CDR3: TGTGCCAGCAGCTTAGAAGCGGGATCGCGTAATACGCAGTATTTT.

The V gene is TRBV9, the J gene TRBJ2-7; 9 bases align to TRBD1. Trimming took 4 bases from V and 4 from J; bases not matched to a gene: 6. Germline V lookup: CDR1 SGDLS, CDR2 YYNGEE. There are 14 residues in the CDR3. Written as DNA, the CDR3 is TGTGCCAGCAGCTCCCGGGACAGGGTATACGAGCAGTACTTC. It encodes CASSSRDRVYEQYF. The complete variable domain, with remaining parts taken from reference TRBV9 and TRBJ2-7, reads DSGVTQTPKHLITATGQRVTLRCSPRSGDLSVYWYQQSLDQGLQFLIQYYNGEERAKGNILERFSAQQFPDLHSELNLSSLELGDSALYFCASSSRDRVYEQYFGPGTRLTVT.

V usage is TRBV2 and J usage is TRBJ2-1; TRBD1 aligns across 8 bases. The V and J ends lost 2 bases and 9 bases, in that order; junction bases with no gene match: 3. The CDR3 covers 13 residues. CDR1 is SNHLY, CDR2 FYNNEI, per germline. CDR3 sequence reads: CASSETTGVEQFF. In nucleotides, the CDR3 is TGTGCCAGCAGTGAAACGACAGGGGTTGAGCAGTTCTTC.

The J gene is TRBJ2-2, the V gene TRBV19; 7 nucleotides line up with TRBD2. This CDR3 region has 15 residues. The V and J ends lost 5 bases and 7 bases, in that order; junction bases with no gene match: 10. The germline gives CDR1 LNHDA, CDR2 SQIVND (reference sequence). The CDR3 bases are TGTGCCAGTAGTCCAAGGTGGAGGGAGGGCGGGGAGCTGTTTTTT. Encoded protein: CASSPRWREGGELFF.